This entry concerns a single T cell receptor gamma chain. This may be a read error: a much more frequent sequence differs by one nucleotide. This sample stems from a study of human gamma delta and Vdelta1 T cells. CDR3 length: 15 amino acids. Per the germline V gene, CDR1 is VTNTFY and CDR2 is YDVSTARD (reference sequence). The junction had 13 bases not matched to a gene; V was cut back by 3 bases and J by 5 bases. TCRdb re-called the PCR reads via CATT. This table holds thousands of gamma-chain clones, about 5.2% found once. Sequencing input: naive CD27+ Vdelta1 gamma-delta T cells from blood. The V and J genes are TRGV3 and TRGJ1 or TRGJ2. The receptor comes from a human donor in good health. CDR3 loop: CATWDPPGGNYKKLF. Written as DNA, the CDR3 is TGTGCCACCTGGGACCCACCCGGGGGGAATTATAAGAAACTCTTT.